This T cell receptor beta chain was captured in a study of CD8 T cells in ankylosing spondylitis. For TCR beta, libraries came from quantitative 5'-RACE with molecular barcodes. MiXCR was run by TCRdb on the 5' RACE reads, yielding one entry per CDR3 protein. The sample yields 250,000 to 400,000 distinct CDR3 sequences, under 14% seen once. This clonotype was counted ten times or more. The CDR3 totals 17 residues. Losses at the gene ends were 0 bases for V and 4 bases for J; bases not matched to a gene: 9. Per the germline V gene, CDR1 is SGHRS and CDR2 is YFSETQ. What was sequenced was blood, either unsorted or a sorted T cell fraction (not recorded which). The receptor comes from a female donor with ankylosing spondylitis or in good health (not recorded which). The J gene is TRBJ2-3, the V gene TRBV5-1; 9 nucleotides agree with TRBD1. The CDR3 loop reads CASSLAGTGSFADTQYF. CDR3 sequence (DNA): TGCGCCAGCAGCTTGGCCGGGACAGGGAGTTTCGCAGATACGCAGTATTTT.